The 3 T cell receptor beta chains below come from one sample, sequenced in a study of cytomegalovirus exposure and HLA in healthy donors. Use of 60 Vbeta and 13 Jbeta primers characterized the PCR. Profiled with immunoSEQ multiplex PCR; TCRdb holds only in-frame clones, not every one. Here the sample spans 140,000 to 150,000 clones, 78% being singletons. The sample comprised PBMCs. These receptors were taken from a female donor in good health and CMV-seronegative.

V is TRBV6-6 and J is TRBJ2-1; D is unclear. Germline-derived CDR1 and CDR2 are MNHNY and SVGAGI (reference sequence). The ends were cut back, 2 bases at V and 0 bases at J, with 8 bases in the middle. This CDR3 region has 15 residues. CDR3 DNA sequence: TGTGCCAGCAGTTACGACACCTCCTCCTACAATGAGCAGTTCTTC. Translating gives CASSYDTSSYNEQFF.

J is TRBJ2-7 and V is TRBV5-1; 12 nucleotides match TRBD2. Losses at the gene ends were 4 bases for V and 1 base for J; bases not matched to a gene: 6. The CDR3 is made up of 16 amino acids. Germline CDR1 reads SGHRS; CDR2 reads YFSETQ. CDR3 DNA: TGCGCCAGCAGCGGGGGACTAGCGGGCTTATCCTACGAGCAGTACTTC. It translates to CASSGGLAGLSYEQYF.

The V gene is TRBV4-1, the J gene TRBJ1-5; the D gene is possibly TRBD1 (5 bases). Germline V gene lookup returns CDR1 MGHRA and CDR2 YSYEKL. Trimming shortened V by 2 bases and J by 6 bases, and 14 bases separated the two germline ends. The CDR3 is 15 residues long. The CDR3 coding sequence is TGCGCCAGCAGCCAATATCAAGGGGTTGGTCAGCCCCAGCATTTT. Residues: CASSQYQGVGQPQHF.